The present T cell receptor (beta chain) was sequenced within a study of blood T cell repertoires in COVID-19. At the level of the study: Material from acute and convalescent COVID-19 was sourced from the United States, Italy and Spain. The analysed material was cDNA or gDNA that came from T cells, B-cell-depleted T cells, or PBMCs.

Study processing details: Amplification of reference gene primers was used by the study to estimate nucleated cell counts. The repertoire was sequenced with immunoSEQ multiplex PCR; TCRdb's copy has only in-frame clones and lacks some. Clonal size and the V and J genes are those of that table, whereas D and trimming came from the DNA. In the table there are around 300,000 clones, over 80% of which are singletons. The ends were cut back, 2 bases at V and 3 bases at J, with 10 bases in the middle. Per the germline V gene, CDR1 is SEHNR and CDR2 is FQNEAQ (reference sequence). This CDR3 contains 14 residues.

Sequencing was performed on peripheral blood. The chain recombines TRBV7-9 with TRBJ1-2; D may be TRBD1 (6 bases). The clonotype was recovered from a woman in her 40s with acute or convalescent COVID-19. This CDR3 is CASSLQGSDYGYTF. The CDR3 DNA sequence: TGTGCCAGCAGCTTACAGGGGTCGGACTATGGCTACACCTTC.